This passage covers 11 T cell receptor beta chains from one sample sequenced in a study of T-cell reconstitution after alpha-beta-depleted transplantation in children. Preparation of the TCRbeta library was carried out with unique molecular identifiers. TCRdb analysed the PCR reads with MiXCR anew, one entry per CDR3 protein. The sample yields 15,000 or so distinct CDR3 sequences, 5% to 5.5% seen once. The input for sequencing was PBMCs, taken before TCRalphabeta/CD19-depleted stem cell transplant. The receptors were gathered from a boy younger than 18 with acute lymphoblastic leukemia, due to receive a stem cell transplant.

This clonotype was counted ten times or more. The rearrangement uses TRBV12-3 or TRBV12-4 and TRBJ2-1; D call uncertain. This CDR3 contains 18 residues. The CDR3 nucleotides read TGTACCATCAGTTTAAGGTTCGGAACAGTCAGCTCCTACAATGAGCAGTTCTTC. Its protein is CTISLRFGTVSSYNEQFF.

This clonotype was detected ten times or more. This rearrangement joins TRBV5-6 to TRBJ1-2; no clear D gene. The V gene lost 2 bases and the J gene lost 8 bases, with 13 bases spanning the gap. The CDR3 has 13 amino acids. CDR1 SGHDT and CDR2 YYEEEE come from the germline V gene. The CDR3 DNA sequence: TGTGCCAGCAGCTTCGGCAGCGGTGGAGGCTACACCTTC. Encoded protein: CASSFGSGGGYTF.

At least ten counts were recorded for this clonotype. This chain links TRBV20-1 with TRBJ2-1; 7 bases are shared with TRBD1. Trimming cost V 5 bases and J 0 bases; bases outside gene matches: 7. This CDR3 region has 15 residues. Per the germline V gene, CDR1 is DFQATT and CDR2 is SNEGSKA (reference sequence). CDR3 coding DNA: TGCAGTGCTGAAGTAGGGGGCGACTCCTACAATGAGCAGTTCTTC. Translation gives CSAEVGGDSYNEQFF.

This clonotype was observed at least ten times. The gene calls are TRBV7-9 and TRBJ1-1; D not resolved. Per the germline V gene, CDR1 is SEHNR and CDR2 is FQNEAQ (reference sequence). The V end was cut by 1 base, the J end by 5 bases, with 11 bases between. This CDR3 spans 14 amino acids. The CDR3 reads CASSLGIKGTEAFF. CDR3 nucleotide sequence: TGTGCCAGCAGCTTAGGCATTAAGGGAACTGAAGCTTTCTTT.

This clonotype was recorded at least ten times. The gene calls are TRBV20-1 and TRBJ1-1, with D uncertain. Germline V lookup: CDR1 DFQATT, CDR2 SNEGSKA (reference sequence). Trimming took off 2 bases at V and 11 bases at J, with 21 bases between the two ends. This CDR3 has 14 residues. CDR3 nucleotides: TGCAGTGCTAGATCTTTCCGCACCACCGAGGTCGCTTTCTTT. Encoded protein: CSARSFRTTEVAFF.

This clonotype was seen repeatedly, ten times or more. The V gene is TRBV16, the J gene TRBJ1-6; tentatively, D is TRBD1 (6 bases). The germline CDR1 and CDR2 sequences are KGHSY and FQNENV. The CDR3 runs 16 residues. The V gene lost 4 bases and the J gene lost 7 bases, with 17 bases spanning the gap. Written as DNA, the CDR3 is TGTGCCAGCAGCCTCGACAGGCCCCTCGGGAATTCACCCCTCCACTTT. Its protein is CASSLDRPLGNSPLHF.

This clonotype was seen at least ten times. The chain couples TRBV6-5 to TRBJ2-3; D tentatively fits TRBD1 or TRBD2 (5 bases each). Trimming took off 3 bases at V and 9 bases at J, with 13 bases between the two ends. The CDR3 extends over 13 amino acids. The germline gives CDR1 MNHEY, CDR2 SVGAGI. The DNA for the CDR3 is TGTGCCAGCAGTTATTACGTCGGGACCACGCAGTATTTT. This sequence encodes CASSYYVGTTQYF.

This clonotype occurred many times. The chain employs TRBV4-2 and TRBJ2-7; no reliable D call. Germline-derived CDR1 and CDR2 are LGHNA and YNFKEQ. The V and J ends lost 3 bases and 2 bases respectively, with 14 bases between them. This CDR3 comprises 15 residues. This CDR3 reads CASSQRLYPAYEQYF. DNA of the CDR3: TGTGCCAGCAGCCAGCGACTCTACCCCGCCTACGAGCAGTACTTC.

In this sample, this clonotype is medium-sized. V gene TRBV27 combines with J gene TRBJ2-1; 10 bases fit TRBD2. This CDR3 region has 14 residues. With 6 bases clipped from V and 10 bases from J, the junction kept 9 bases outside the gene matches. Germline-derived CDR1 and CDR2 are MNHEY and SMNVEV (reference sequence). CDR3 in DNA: TGTGCCAGCAGCTCCCTAAGGACTAGCGGCGAGCAGTTCTTC. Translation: CASSSLRTSGEQFF.

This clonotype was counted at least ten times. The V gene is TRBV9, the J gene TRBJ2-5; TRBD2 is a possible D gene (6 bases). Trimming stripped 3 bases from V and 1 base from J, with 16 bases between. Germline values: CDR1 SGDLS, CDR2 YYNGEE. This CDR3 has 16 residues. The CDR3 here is CASSAPGLSFQETQYF. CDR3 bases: TGTGCCAGCAGCGCACCGGGACTGTCGTTCCAAGAGACCCAGTACTTC.

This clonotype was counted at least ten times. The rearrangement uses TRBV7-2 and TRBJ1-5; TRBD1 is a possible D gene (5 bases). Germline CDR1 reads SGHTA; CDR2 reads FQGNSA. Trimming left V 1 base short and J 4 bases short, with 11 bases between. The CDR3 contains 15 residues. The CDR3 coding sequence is TGTGCCAGCAGCTTAGTGTATGGGGGGAATCAGCCCCAGCATTTT. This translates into CASSLVYGGNQPQHF.